What follows is one T cell receptor beta chain and its context. Its cognate antigen is unknown. TCRdb independently ran MiXCR on the RT-PCR reads; one entry per CDR3 protein. The data contain about 480,000 distinct CDR3 sequences, 25% of them singletons. The entry originates in a study of response to subunit inactivated influenza vaccine. Points from the study as a whole: A suggestion made by the authors is that each seasonal influenza vaccination recruits few new T cells.

With V trimmed by 7 bases and J by 4 bases, 5 bases remained unmatched. Germline CDR1 SQVTM, CDR2 ANQGSEA. The CDR3 is 12 amino acids. The receptor's source is a man in his fifties who received an inactivated influenza vaccine. The V and J genes are TRBV29-1 and TRBJ2-7; the match to TRBD1 covers 9 bases. The material was CD4+ T cells sorted from PBMCs, obtained approximately 5 days after vaccination. The CDR3 DNA follows: TGCAGCGGACAGGGGGAAACTTACGAGCAGTACTTC. It codes for CSGQGETYEQYF.